The 8 T cell receptor beta chains presented below share a single source sample, sequenced in a study of T cell responses to AZD1222 COVID-19 vaccine. Assay: immunoSEQ multiplex PCR; the TCRdb copy retains only in-frame clones and omits some. The sample lists some 200,000 clones, 80% to 95% seen once, with 1.5% to 2% in the top ten. Source: peripheral blood, taken 28 days after the second AZD1222 dose. The receptors shown here come from an adult who received the AZD1222 COVID-19 vaccine.

The chain is built from TRBV24-1 and TRBJ2-1, with 8 bases matching TRBD2. With V trimmed by 2 bases and J by 8 bases, 7 bases remained unmatched. In germline, CDR1 is KGHDR, CDR2 SFDVKD. CDR3 size: 15 residues. CDR3 sequence reads: CATSDSTGRAHEQFF. CDR3 coding DNA: TGTGCCACCAGTGATTCAACCGGGAGGGCCCATGAGCAGTTCTTC.

As DNA, the CDR3 is TGTGCCAGCTCAGGGGCAGGGGGCAATCAGCCCCAGCATTTT. It translates to CASSGAGGNQPQHF. This chain connects TRBV18 to TRBJ1-5; weak D call: TRBD1 (6 bases). Germline V lookup: CDR1 KGHSH, CDR2 LQKENI. The V end lost 5 bases, the J end lost 2 bases, and 10 bases lay between the germline ends. This CDR3 is built from 14 residues.

This chain uses TRBV4-1 with TRBJ2-3; D could derive from TRBD1 or TRBD2 (5 bases each). This CDR3 region has 15 residues. Germline CDR1 and CDR2: MGHRA and YSYEKL. Trimming took off 0 bases at V and 2 bases at J, with 9 bases between the two ends. The CDR3 nucleotides are TGCGCCAGCAGCCAAGATGGGGGTGACACAGATACGCAGTATTTT. Amino acids: CASSQDGGDTDTQYF.

This chain joins TRBV7-9 and TRBJ1-4; tentative D call: TRBD1 (6 bases). V was pared by 5 bases and J by 8 bases, with 15 bases between. Germline CDR1 reads SEHNR; CDR2 reads FQNEAQ (reference sequence). This CDR3 contains 14 residues. In DNA form, the CDR3 reads TGTGCCAGCAGCCTCCCCAGGGGAAGGGAAAAACTGTTTTTT. Amino acids: CASSLPRGREKLFF. The complete variable domain, with remaining parts taken from reference TRBV7-9 and TRBJ1-4, reads DTGVSQNPRHKITKRGQNVTFRCDPISEHNRLYWYRQTLGQGPEFLTYFQNEAQLEKSRLLSDRFSAERPKGSFSTLEIQRTEQGDSAMYLCASSLPRGREKLFFGSGTQLSVL.

This chain connects TRBV4-2 to TRBJ2-2; D possibly corresponds to TRBD2 (7 bases). Germline assignment: CDR1 LGHNA and CDR2 YNFKEQ. V was cut by 4 bases and J by 1 base, with 19 bases left in between. CDR3 length: 18 residues. The DNA of the CDR3 is TGTGCCAGCAGCCCTCTGGGGGGGGCCGGCCTGAACACCGGGGAGCTGTTTTTT. Amino acid sequence: CASSPLGGAGLNTGELFF.

The rearrangement joins TRBV19 to TRBJ2-7; D remains unclear. The germline gives CDR1 LNHDA, CDR2 SQIVND (reference sequence). Trimming took 8 bases from V and 5 from J, leaving 7 bases between them. CDR3 length: 10 residues. The CDR3 sequence: CASGDNEQYF. In nucleotides, the CDR3 is TGTGCCAGTGGAGATAACGAGCAGTACTTC. The whole variable domain, filled in from reference TRBV19 and TRBJ2-7, reads DGGITQSPKYLFRKEGQNVTLSCEQNLNHDAMYWYRQDPGQGLRLIYYSQIVNDFQKGDIAEGYSVSREKKESFPLTVTSAQKNPTAFYLCASGDNEQYFGPGTRLTVT.

This clone was seen only a few times. The genes are TRBV19 and TRBJ2-1; D may be TRBD1 (5 bases). The CDR3 consists of 15 residues. Germline CDR1 is LNHDA and CDR2 is SQIVND (reference sequence). Trimming left V 2 bases short and J 4 bases short, with 12 bases between. In DNA, the CDR3 is TGTGCCAGTAGTATATCATCAGGGAATTACAATGAGCAGTTCTTC. Translation: CASSISSGNYNEQFF.

CDR3 bases: TGTGCCAGCAGTTCTAGGGGGAAGAGCGAGCAGTACTTC. Residues: CASSSRGKSEQYF. The chain employs TRBV11-3 and TRBJ2-7; weak D call: TRBD1 (6 bases). The CDR3 spans 13 residues. V was trimmed by 6 bases and J by 6 bases, leaving 15 bases between them. Germline assignment: CDR1 SGHNT and CDR2 YENEEA.